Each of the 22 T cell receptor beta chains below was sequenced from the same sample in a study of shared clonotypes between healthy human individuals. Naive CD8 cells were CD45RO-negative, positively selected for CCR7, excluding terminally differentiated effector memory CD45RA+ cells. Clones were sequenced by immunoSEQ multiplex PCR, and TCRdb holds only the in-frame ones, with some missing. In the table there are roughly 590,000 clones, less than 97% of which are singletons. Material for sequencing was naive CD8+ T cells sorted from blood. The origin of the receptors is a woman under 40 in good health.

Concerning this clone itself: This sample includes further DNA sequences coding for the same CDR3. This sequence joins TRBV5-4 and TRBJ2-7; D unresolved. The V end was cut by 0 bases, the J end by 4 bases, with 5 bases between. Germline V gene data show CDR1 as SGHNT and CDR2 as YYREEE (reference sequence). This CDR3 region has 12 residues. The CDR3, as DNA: TGTGCCAGCAGCTTGGGCCGGTACGAGCAGTACTTC. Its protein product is CASSLGRYEQYF.

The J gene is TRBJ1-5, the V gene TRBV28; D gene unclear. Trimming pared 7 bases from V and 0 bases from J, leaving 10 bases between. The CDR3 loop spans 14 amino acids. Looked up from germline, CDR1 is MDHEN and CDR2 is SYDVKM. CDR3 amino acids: CASKLTHSNQPQHF. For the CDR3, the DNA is TGTGCCAGCAAACTAACACATAGCAATCAGCCCCAGCATTTT.

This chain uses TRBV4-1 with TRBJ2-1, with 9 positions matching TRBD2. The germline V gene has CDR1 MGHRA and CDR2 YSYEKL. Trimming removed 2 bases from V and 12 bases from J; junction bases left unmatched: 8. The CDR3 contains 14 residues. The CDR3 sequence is CASSQLAGEHSQFF. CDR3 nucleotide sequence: TGCGCCAGCAGCCAATTAGCGGGAGAACATTCGCAGTTCTTC.

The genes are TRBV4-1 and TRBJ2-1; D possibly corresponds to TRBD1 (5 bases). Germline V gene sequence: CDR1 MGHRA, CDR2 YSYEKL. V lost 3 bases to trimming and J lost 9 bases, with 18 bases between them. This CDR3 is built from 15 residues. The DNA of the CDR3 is TGCGCCAGCAGCCAGCAGGGTGGTAGCTTGATTGAGCAGTTCTTC. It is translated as CASSQQGGSLIEQFF.

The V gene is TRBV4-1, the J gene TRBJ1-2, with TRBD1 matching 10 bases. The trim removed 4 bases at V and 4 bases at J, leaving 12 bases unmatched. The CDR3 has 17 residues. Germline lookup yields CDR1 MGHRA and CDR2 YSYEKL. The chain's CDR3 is CASSLRDRGTLFYGYTF. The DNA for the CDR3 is TGCGCCAGCAGCCTCCGGGACAGGGGTACGCTCTTCTATGGCTACACCTTC.

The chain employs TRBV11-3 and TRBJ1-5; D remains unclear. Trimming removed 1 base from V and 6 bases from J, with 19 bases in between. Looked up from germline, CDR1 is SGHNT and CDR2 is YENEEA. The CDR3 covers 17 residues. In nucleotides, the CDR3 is TGTGCCAGCAGCTTAGTTCTTCCGGCCTTTATCGTTCAGCCCCAGCATTTT. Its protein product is CASSLVLPAFIVQPQHF.

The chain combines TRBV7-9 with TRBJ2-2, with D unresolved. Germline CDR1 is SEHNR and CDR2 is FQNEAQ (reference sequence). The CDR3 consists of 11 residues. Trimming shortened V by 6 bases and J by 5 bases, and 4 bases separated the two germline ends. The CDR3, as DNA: TGTGCCAGCAGATGGACCGGGGAGCTGTTTTTT. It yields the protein CASRWTGELFF.

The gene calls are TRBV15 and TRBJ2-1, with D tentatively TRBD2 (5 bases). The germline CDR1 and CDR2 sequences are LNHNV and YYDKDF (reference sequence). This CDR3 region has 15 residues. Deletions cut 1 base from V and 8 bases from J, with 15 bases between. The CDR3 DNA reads TGTGCCACCAGCAGAGGTAGGGCGGGTGACGATGAGCAGTTCTTC. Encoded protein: CATSRGRAGDDEQFF.

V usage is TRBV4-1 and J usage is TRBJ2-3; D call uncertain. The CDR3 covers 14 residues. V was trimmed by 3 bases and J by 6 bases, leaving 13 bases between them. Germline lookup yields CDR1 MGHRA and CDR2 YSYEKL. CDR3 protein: CASSHPQGLDTQYF. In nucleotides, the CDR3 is TGCGCCAGCAGCCATCCCCAAGGGTTGGATACGCAGTATTTT.

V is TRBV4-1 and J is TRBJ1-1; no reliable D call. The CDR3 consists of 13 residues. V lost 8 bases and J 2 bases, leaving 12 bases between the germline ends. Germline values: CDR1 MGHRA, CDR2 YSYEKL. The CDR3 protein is CASSTVGNTEAFF. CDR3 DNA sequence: TGCGCCAGCTCAACCGTTGGAAACACTGAAGCTTTCTTT.

CDR3 sequence (DNA): TGCGCCAGCAGCTTGGCGGGACAGGGGCCTCGGGATGAGCAGTTCTTC. It yields the protein CASSLAGQGPRDEQFF. V gene TRBV5-1 combines with J gene TRBJ2-1; the match to TRBD1 covers 10 bases. Germline lookup yields CDR1 SGHRS and CDR2 YFSETQ. V shed 0 bases and J 8 bases; nucleotides not matched to a gene: 8. The CDR3 loop spans 16 amino acids.

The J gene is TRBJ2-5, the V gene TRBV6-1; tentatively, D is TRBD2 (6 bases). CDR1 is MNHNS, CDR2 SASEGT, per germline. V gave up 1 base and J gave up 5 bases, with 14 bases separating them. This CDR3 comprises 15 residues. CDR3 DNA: TGTGCCAGCAGTGAAGTCGACGGGAGTGTTGAGACCCAGTACTTC. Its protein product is CASSEVDGSVETQYF.

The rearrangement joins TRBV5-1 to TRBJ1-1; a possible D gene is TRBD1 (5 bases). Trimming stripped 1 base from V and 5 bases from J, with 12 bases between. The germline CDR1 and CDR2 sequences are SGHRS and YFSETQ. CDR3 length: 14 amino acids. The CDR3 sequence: CASSLSGAWTEAFF. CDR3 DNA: TGCGCCAGCAGCTTGAGTGGGGCTTGGACTGAAGCTTTCTTT.

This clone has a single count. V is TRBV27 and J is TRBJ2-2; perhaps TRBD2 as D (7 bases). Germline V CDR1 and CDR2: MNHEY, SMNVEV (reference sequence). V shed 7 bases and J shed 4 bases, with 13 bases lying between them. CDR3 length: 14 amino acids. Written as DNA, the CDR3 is TGTGCCAGCATGGGGGGGCTCTTCACCGGGGAGCTGTTTTTT. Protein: CASMGGLFTGELFF.

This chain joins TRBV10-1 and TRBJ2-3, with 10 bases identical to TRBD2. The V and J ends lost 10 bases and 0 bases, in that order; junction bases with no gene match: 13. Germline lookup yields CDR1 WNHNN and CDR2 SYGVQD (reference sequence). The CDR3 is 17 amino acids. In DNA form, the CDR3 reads TGCGCCAAATACAAGCGGGAGGGTGCTCCTAGCACAGATACGCAGTATTTT. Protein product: CAKYKREGAPSTDTQYF.

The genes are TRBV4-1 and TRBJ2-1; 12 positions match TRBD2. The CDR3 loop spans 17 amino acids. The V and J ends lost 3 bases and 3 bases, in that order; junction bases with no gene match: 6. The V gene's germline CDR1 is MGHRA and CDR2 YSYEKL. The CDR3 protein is CASSHRLAGASYNEQFF. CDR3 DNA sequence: TGCGCCAGCAGCCACCGACTAGCGGGAGCCAGCTACAATGAGCAGTTCTTC.

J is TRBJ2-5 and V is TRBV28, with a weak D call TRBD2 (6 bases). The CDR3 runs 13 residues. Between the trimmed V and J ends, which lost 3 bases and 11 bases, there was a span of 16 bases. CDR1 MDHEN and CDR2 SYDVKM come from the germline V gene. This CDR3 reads CASSFAGPGEQYF. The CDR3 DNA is TGTGCCAGCAGTTTCGCAGGGCCGGGGGAGCAGTACTTC.

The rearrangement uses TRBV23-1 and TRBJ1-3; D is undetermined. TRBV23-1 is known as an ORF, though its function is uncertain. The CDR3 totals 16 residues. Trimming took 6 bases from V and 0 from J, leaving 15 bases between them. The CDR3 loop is CASSPVVGDSGNTIYF. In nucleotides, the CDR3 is TGCGCCAGCAGCCCCGTTGTTGGTGACTCTGGAAACACCATATATTTT.

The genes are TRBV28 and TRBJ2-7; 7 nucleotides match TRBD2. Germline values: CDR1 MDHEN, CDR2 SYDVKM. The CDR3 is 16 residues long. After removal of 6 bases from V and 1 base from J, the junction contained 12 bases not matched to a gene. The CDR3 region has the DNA TGTGCCAGCAGACCCCTGGGGGGGGGTGGTTCCTACGAGCAGTACTTC. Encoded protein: CASRPLGGGGSYEQYF.

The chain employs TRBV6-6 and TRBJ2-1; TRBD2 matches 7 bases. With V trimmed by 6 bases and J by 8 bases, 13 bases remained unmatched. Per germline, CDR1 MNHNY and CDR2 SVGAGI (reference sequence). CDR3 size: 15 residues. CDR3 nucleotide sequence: TGTGCCAGCAGACCCCTTGGCGGGAGCGTCGATGAGCAGTTCTTC. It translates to CASRPLGGSVDEQFF.

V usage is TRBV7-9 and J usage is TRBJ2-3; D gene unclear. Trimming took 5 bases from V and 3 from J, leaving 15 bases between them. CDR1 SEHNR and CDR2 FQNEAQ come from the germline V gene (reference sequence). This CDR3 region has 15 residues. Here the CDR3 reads CASSKPGVSTDTQYF. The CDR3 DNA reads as TGTGCCAGCAGCAAACCTGGGGTTAGTACAGATACGCAGTATTTT.

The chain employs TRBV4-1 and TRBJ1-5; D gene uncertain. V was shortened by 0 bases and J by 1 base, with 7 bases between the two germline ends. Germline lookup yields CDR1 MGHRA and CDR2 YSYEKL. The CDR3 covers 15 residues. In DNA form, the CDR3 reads TGCGCCAGCAGCCAAGACGCGGGCAGCAATCAGCCCCAGCATTTT. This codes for CASSQDAGSNQPQHF.